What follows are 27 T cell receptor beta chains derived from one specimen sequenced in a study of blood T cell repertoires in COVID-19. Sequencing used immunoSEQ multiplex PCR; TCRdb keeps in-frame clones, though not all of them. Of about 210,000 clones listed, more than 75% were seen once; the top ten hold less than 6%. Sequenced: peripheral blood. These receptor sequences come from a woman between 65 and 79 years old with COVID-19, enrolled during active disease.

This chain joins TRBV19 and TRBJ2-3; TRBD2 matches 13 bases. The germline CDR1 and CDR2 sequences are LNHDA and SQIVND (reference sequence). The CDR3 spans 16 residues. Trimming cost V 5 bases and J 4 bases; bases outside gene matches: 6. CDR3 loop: CASSSLGLAGSDTQYF. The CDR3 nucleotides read TGTGCCAGTAGTTCACTGGGACTAGCGGGGTCAGATACGCAGTATTTT.

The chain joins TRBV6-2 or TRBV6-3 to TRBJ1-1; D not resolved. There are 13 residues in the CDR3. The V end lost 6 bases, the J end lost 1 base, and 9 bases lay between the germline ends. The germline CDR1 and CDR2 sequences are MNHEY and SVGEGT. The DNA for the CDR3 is TGTGCCAGCAGCCGGGCAGGGAACACTGAAGCTTTCTTT. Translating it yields CASSRAGNTEAFF.

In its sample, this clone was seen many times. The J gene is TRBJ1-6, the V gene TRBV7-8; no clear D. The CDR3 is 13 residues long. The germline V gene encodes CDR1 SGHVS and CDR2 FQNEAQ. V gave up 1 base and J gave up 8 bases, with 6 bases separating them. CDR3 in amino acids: CASSLELDSPLHF. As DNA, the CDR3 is TGTGCCAGCAGCTTAGAACTCGATTCACCCCTCCACTTT.

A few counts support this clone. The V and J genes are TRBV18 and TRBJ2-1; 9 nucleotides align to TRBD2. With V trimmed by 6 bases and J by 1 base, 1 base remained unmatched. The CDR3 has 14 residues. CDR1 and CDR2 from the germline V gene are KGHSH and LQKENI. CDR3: CASSAGGSYNEQFF. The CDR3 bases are TGTGCCAGCTCCGCGGGGGGGTCCTACAATGAGCAGTTCTTC. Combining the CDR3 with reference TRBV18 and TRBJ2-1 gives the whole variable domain NAGVMQNPRHLVRRRGQEARLRCSPMKGHSHVYWYRQLPEEGLKFMVYLQKENIIDESGMPKERFSAEFPKEGPSILRIQQVVRGDSAAYFCASSAGGSYNEQFFGPGTRLTVL.

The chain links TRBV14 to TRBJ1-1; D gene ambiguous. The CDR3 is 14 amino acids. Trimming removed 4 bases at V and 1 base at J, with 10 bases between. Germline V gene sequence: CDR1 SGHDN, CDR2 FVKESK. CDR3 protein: CASSRQTSNTEAFF. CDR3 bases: TGTGCCAGCAGCCGCCAGACTTCGAACACTGAAGCTTTCTTT.

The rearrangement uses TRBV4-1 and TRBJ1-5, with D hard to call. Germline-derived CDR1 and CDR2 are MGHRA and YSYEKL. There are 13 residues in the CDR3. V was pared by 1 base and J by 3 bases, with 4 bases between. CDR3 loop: CASSQAVNQPQHF. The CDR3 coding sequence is TGCGCCAGCAGCCAAGCAGTCAATCAGCCCCAGCATTTT.

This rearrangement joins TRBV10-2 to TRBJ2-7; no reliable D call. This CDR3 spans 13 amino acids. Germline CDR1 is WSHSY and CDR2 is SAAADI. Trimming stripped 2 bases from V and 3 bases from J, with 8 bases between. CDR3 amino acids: CASSETVNYEQYF. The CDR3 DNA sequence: TGCGCCAGCAGTGAGACAGTAAACTACGAGCAGTACTTC.

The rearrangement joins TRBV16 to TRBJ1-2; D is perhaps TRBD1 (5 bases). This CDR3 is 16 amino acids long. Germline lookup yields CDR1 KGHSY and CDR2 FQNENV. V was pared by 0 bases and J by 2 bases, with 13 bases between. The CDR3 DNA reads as TGTGCCAGCAGCCAATCTGTCAAGGGGATGAACTATGGCTACACCTTC. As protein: CASSQSVKGMNYGYTF.

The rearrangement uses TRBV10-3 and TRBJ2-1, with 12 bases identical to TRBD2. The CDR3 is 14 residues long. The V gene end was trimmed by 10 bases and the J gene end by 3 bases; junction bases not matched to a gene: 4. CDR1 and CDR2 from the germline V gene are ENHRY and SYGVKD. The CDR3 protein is CATGLAGNYNEQFF. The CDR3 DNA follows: TGTGCCACTGGACTAGCGGGGAACTACAATGAGCAGTTCTTC.

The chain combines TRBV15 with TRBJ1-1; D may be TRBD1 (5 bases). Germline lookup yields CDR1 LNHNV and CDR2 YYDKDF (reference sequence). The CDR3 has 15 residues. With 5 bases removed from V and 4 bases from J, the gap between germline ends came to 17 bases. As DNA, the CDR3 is TGTGCCACCAGCGGATCGAACTGGGGCGGCACTGAAGCTTTCTTT. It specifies CATSGSNWGGTEAFF.

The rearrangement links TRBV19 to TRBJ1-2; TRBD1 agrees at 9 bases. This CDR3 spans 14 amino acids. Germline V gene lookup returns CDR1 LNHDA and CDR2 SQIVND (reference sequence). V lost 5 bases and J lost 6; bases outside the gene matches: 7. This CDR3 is CASSLIRDRDGYTF. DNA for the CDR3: TGTGCCAGTAGTCTCATCCGGGACAGGGATGGCTACACCTTC.

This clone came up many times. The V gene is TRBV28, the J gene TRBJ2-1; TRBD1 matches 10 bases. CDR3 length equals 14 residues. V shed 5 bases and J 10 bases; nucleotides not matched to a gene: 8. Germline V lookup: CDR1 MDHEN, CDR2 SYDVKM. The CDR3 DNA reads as TGTGCCAGCAGTCCAGGGACAGGGGAACGAGAGCAGTTCTTC. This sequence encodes CASSPGTGEREQFF.

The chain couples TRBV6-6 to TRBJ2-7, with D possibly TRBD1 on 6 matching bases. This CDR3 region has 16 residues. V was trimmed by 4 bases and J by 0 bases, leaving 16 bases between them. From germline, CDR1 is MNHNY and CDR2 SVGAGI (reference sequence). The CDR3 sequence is CASSLHGGKTSYEQYF. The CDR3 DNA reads TGTGCCAGCAGTTTACATGGGGGCAAAACCTCCTACGAGCAGTACTTC.

The CDR3 region is CASSSPTGAGEQYF. The DNA for the CDR3 is TGTGCCAGTAGTTCCCCGACAGGGGCGGGCGAGCAGTACTTC. V is TRBV19 and J is TRBJ2-7; 8 bases are a match to TRBD1. CDR1 is LNHDA, CDR2 SQIVND, per germline (reference sequence). V gave up 5 bases and J gave up 6 bases; unmatched junction bases: 9. This CDR3 contains 14 residues.

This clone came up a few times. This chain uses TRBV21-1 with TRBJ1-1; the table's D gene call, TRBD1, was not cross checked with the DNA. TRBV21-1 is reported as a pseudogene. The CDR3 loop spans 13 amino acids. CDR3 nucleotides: TGTGCCAGCAGCCTACAAAGAAAGGGGGAAGCTTTCTTT. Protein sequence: CASSLQRKGEAFF.

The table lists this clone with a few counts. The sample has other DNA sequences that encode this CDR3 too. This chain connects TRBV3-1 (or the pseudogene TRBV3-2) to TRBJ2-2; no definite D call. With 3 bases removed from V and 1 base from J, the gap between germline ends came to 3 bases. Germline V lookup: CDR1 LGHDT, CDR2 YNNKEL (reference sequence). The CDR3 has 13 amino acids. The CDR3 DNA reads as TGTGCCAGCAGCCACTTGAACACCGGGGAGCTGTTTTTT. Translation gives CASSHLNTGELFF.

CDR3 residues: CASSPKQGGFVNEQFF. The DNA of the CDR3 is TGTGCCAGCAGCCCCAAACAGGGGGGCTTTGTCAATGAGCAGTTCTTC. The chain has TRBV5-4 and TRBJ2-1, with 8 bases lining up with TRBD1. The CDR3 is 16 residues long. J lost 6 bases, V lost 4 bases, and 12 bases had no gene match. Germline-derived CDR1 and CDR2 are SGHNT and YYREEE (reference sequence).

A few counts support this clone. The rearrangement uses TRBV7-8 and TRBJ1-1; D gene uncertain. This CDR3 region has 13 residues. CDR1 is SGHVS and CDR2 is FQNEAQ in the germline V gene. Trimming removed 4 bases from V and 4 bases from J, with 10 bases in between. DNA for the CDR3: TGTGCCAGCAGCTCAATGGAGACCACTGAAGCTTTCTTT. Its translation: CASSSMETTEAFF.

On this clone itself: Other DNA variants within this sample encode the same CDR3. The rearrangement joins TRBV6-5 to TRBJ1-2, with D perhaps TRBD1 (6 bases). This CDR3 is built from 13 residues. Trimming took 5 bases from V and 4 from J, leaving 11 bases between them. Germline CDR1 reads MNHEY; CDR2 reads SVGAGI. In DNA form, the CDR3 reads TGTGCCAGCAGTCCCAGGGGATCCTATGGCTACACCTTC. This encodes CASSPRGSYGYTF.

The CDR3 coding sequence is TGTGCCAGCAGGGACAGGTTGAACACTGAAGCTTTCTTT. Residues: CASRDRLNTEAFF. The V call is TRBV2, the J call TRBJ1-1; 7 positions match TRBD1. CDR3 size: 13 residues. The germline gives CDR1 SNHLY, CDR2 FYNNEI. V was pared by 6 bases and J by 0 bases, with 1 base of the junction left unmatched.

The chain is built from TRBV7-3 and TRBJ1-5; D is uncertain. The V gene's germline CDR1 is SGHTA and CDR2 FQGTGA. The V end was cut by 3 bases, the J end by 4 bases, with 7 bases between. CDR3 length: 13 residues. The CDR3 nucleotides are TGTGCCAGCAGCTTGACACGAAATCAGCCCCAGCATTTT. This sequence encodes CASSLTRNQPQHF.

The CDR3 loop is CASSTRTGDPEAFF. The CDR3, as DNA: TGTGCCAGTAGTACCCGGACAGGGGACCCTGAAGCTTTCTTT. V is TRBV19 and J is TRBJ1-1; 9 nucleotides agree with TRBD1. CDR1 and CDR2 (germline): LNHDA, SQIVND (reference sequence). The CDR3 has 14 amino acids. Trimming took 4 bases from V and 6 from J; bases not matched to a gene: 6.

DNA for the CDR3: TGTGCCAGCAGCAGGGGACAGGCAACCGGAGATACGCAGTATTTT. Its translation is CASSRGQATGDTQYF. The V call is TRBV5-4, the J call TRBJ2-3; TRBD1 aligns across 8 bases. The CDR3 has 15 residues. CDR1 is SGHNT, CDR2 YYREEE, per germline (reference sequence). With 4 bases clipped from V and 5 bases from J, the junction kept 9 bases outside the gene matches.

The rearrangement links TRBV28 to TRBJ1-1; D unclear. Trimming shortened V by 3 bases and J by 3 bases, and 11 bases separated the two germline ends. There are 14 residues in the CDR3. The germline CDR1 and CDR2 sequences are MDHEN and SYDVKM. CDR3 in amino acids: CASSFPGSDTEAFF. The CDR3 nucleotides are TGTGCCAGCAGTTTCCCGGGAAGCGACACTGAAGCTTTCTTT. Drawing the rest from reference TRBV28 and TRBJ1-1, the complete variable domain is DVKVTQSSRYLVKRTGEKVFLECVQDMDHENMFWYRQDPGLGLRLIYFSYDVKMKEKGDIPEGYSVSREKKERFSLILESASTNQTSMYLCASSFPGSDTEAFFGQGTRLTVV.

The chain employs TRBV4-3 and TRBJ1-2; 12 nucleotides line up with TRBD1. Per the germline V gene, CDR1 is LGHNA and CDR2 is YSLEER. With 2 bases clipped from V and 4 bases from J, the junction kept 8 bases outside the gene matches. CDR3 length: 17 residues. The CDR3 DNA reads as TGCGCCAGCAGCCAACTTGGGACAGGGGGCGCGCTCTATGGCTACACCTTC. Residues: CASSQLGTGGALYGYTF.

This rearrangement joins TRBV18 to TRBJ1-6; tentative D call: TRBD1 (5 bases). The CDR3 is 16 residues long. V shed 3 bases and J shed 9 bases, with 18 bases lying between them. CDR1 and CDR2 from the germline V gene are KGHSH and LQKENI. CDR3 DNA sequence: TGTGCCAGCTCACCCTCCGGGGGAGCAGGTGGTTCACCCCTCCACTTT. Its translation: CASSPSGGAGGSPLHF. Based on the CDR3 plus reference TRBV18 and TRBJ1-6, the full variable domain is NAGVMQNPRHLVRRRGQEARLRCSPMKGHSHVYWYRQLPEEGLKFMVYLQKENIIDESGMPKERFSAEFPKEGPSILRIQQVVRGDSAAYFCASSPSGGAGGSPLHFGNGTRLTVT.

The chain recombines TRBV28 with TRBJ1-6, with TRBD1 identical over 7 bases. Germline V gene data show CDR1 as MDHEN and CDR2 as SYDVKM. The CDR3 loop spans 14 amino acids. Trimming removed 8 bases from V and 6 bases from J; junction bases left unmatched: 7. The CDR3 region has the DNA TGTGCCAGCGCCAGACAGGGAGGTAATTCACCCCTCCACTTT. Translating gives CASARQGGNSPLHF.